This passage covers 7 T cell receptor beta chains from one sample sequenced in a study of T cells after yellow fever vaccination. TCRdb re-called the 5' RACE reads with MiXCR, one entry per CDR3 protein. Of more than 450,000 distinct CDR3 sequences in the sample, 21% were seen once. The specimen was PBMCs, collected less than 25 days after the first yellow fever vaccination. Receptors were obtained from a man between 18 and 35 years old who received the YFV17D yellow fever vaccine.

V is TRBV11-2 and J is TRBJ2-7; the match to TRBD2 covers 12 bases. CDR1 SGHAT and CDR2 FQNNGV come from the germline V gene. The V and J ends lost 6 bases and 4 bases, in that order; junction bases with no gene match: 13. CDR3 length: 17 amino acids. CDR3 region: CASSIDTGLAGFYEQYF. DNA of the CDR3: TGTGCCAGCAGTATAGACACAGGACTAGCGGGGTTTTACGAGCAGTACTTC.

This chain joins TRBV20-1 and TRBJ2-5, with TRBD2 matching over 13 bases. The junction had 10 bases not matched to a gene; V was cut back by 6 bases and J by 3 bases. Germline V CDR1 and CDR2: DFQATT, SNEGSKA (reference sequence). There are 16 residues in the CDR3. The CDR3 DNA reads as TGCAGTGCGGAACAGACTAGCGGGGGGCCGAAAGAGACCCAGTACTTC. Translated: CSAEQTSGGPKETQYF.

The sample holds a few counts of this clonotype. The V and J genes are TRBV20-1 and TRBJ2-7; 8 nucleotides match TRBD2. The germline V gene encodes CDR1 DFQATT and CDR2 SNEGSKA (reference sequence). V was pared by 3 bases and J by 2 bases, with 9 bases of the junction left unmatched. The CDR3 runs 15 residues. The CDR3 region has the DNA TGCAGTGCTAGGTCCAGCGGGGGTGTTACCTACGAGCAGTACTTC. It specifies CSARSSGGVTYEQYF.

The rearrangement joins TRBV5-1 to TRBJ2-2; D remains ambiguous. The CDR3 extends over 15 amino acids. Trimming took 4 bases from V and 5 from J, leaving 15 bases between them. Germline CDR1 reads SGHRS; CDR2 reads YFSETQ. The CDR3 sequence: CASSARATVTGELFF. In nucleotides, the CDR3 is TGCGCCAGCAGCGCGCGCGCCACAGTTACCGGGGAGCTGTTTTTT.

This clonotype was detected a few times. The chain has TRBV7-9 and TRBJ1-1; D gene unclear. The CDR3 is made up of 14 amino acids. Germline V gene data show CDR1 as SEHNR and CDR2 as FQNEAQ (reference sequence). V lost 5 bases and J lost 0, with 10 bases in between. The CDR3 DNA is TGTGCCAGCAGCCGGGCTCGGTTGAACACTGAAGCTTTCTTT. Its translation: CASSRARLNTEAFF.

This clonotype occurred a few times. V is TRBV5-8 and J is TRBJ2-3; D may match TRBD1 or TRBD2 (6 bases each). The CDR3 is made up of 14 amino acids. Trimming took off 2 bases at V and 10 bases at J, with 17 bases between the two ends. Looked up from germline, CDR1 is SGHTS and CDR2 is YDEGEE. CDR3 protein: CASSFPGGPGSQYF. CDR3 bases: TGTGCCAGCAGCTTTCCTGGGGGGCCGGGATCGCAGTATTTT.

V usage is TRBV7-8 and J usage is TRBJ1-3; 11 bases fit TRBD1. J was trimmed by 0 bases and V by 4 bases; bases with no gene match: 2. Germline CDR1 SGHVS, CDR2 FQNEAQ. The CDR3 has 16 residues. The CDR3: CASSSGTGGSGNTIYF. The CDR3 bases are TGTGCCAGCAGCTCGGGGACAGGGGGCTCTGGAAACACCATATATTTT.